This passage covers 18 T cell receptor beta chains from one sample sequenced in a study of tumor-infiltrating lymphocytes in oesophageal squamous cell carcinoma. TCRdb re-analysed the PCR reads in MiXCR, keeping a single row per CDR3 protein. The data show around 11,000 distinct CDR3 sequences, with around three fifths seen just once and around 26% held by the top ten. The sample comprised esophageal tumor tissue. The receptor source for this set is a male donor with esophageal squamous cell carcinoma.

The genes are TRBV7-8 and TRBJ2-2, with D perhaps TRBD1 (6 bases). Trimming cost V 6 bases and J 0 bases, with 11 bases left between them. The CDR3 is made up of 15 amino acids. Per the germline V gene, CDR1 is SGHVS and CDR2 is FQNEAQ. The CDR3, as DNA: TGTGCCAGCAGATTGGGACACGCGAACACCGGGGAGCTGTTTTTT. Translating gives CASRLGHANTGELFF.

This chain joins TRBV7-2 and TRBJ2-7; TRBD2 matches 11 bases. The J call is in doubt because the DNA end fits TRBJ2-5 better. This CDR3 spans 15 amino acids. Germline lookup yields CDR1 SGHTA and CDR2 FQGNSA. The CDR3 region has the DNA TGTGCCAGCAGCTTAGTAGCGGGAGGGCAAGAGACCCAGTACTTC. Amino acid sequence: CASSLVAGGQETQYF.

Of note for this clonotype: One end of the junction fails to match germline, which may point to a read error. The chain uses TRBV7-8 and TRBJ2-7, with 12 bases that match TRBD1. CDR1 is SGHVS, CDR2 FQNEAQ, per germline. This CDR3 comprises 17 residues. CDR3 residues: CASSLVSGQGANSPLHF. The CDR3 nucleotides are TGTGCCAGCAGCTTAGTGTCGGGACAGGGGGCAAATTCACCCCTCCACTTC. The full variable domain, completed using reference TRBV7-8 and TRBJ2-7, is GAGVSQSPRYKVAKRGQDVALRCDPISGHVSLFWYQQALGQGPEFLTYFQNEAQLDKSGLPSDRFFAERPEGSVSTLKIQRTQQEDSAVYLCASSLVSGQGANSPLHFGPGTRLTVT.

The J gene is TRBJ2-5, the V gene TRBV7-2; the match to TRBD2 covers 9 bases. The DNA end favors TRBJ2-1, so the J call may be wrong. This CDR3 has 17 amino acids. Germline V gene sequence: CDR1 SGHTA, CDR2 FQGNSA. CDR3 residues: CASSSPGGGGVHNEQFF. In DNA, the CDR3 is TGTGCCAGCAGCTCCCCGGGGGGCGGGGGGGTCCACAATGAGCAGTTCTTC.

J is TRBJ2-6 and V is TRBV13, with 8 bases fitting TRBD1. The J call is in doubt because the DNA end fits TRBJ2-7 better. The germline CDR1 and CDR2 sequences are PRHDT and FYEKMQ (reference sequence). This CDR3 contains 17 residues. This CDR3 reads CASSQNQGTGETYEQYF. The DNA for the CDR3 is TGTGCCAGCAGCCAAAACCAAGGGACAGGAGAAACCTACGAGCAGTACTTC.

The rearrangement uses TRBV7-2 and TRBJ2-6, with D uncertain. The DNA end lines up better with TRBJ2-7; the J call may be wrong. Germline loops: CDR1 SGHTA, CDR2 FQGNSA. This CDR3 has 14 amino acids. In DNA, the CDR3 is TGTGCCAGCAGCTCGCCCCCCGTATTAAACGAGCAGTACTTC. Its protein product is CASSSPPVLNEQYF.

The chain combines TRBV7-2 with TRBJ2-1; 8 bases line up with TRBD2. After removal of 5 bases from V and 2 bases from J, the junction contained 8 bases not matched to a gene. The CDR3 contains 16 residues. Germline assignment: CDR1 SGHTA and CDR2 FQGNSA. The CDR3 loop is CASSPVTGGTYNEQFF. Written as DNA, the CDR3 is TGTGCCAGCAGCCCTGTAACGGGGGGGACCTACAATGAGCAGTTCTTC.

This clonotype was seen a handful of times. No conserved phenylalanine or tryptophan ends this CDR3, so it is likely a read error. It is unclear where the CDR3 begins or ends on the DNA, so no DNA is shown, and the CDR3 is as TCRdb lists it. CDR3 region: CASSLAER. J is TRBJ2-6 and V is TRBV11-3. The CDR3 is 8 amino acids in total, end residues counted. The V gene's germline CDR1 is SGHNT and CDR2 YENEEA.

Comment on this clonotype: A much bigger clone sits one base away, suggesting this may be a read error. This chain uses TRBV7-6 with TRBJ2-5, with D perhaps TRBD2 (7 bases). Trimming pared 1 base from V and 11 bases from J, leaving 26 bases between. This CDR3 comprises 17 residues. The V gene's germline CDR1 is SGHVS and CDR2 FNYEAQ. The CDR3 loop reads CASSLGGGGHSYNEQYF. DNA for the CDR3: TGTGCCAGCAGCTTAGGGGGCGGGGGACACTCCTACAATGAGCAGTACTTC. Complete variable domain (other parts from reference TRBV7-6 and TRBJ2-5): GAGVSQSPRYKVTKRGQDVALRCDPISGHVSLYWYRQALGQGPEFLTYFNYEAQQDKSGLPNDRFSAERPEGSISTLTIQRTEQRDSAMYRCASSLGGGGHSYNEQYFGPGTRLLVL.

Comments on this clonotype: Without the conserved terminal phenylalanine or tryptophan, this CDR3 likely stems from a read error. The limits of the CDR3 on the DNA are not certain, so only TCRdb's listed CDR3 is given. The chain couples TRBV7-9 to TRBJ2-5. Germline V gives CDR1 SEHNR, CDR2 FQNEAQ (reference sequence). Inclusive of both ends, the CDR3 amounts to 13 amino acids. CDR3 region: CASSLSYGYTFGS.

V gene TRBV7-6 combines with J gene TRBJ2-1, with 8 bases fitting TRBD1. Trimming cost V 8 bases and J 4 bases; bases outside gene matches: 7. The CDR3 spans 14 residues. In germline, CDR1 is SGHVS, CDR2 FNYEAQ. The CDR3 bases are TGTGCCAGCCTTTGGACAGGGCCTTACAATGAGCAGTTCTTC. Translation gives CASLWTGPYNEQFF.

The chain recombines TRBV7-9 with TRBJ2-7; a possible D gene is TRBD1 (5 bases). Germline V lookup: CDR1 SEHNR, CDR2 FQNEAQ (reference sequence). V lost 6 bases, J lost 6 bases, and 12 bases lay in between. The length of the CDR3 is 12 residues. The CDR3 DNA sequence: TGTGCCAGCAGTCTTAGGGGTGCCGAGCAGTACTTC. Translated: CASSLRGAEQYF. The full variable domain, rest sourced from reference TRBV7-9 and TRBJ2-7, is DTGVSQNPRHKITKRGQNVTFRCDPISEHNRLYWYRQTLGQGPEFLTYFQNEAQLEKSRLLSDRFSAERPKGSFSTLEIQRTEQGDSAMYLCASSLRGAEQYFGPGTRLTVT.

This clonotype was detected many times. The rearrangement links TRBV27 to TRBJ2-5; the match to TRBD2 covers 13 bases. The assigned J gene may be wrong: the sequence end matches TRBJ2-7 better. CDR3 length: 15 residues. CDR1 MNHEY and CDR2 SMNVEV come from the germline V gene (reference sequence). CDR3 residues: CASSVGLAGIGEQYF. In DNA, the CDR3 is TGTGCCAGCAGTGTGGGACTAGCGGGGATTGGCGAGCAGTACTTC.

Of note for this clonotype: This CDR3 is missing its conserved last phenylalanine or tryptophan, likely due to a read error. It is unclear where the CDR3 begins or ends on the DNA, so no DNA is shown, and the CDR3 is as TCRdb lists it. The chain joins TRBV27 to TRBJ2-1; the D call in the table, TRBD1, was not verified against the DNA. The CDR3 sequence runs 17 residues, both termini included. CDR1 and CDR2 from the germline V gene are MNHEY and SMNVEV (reference sequence). The chain's CDR3 is CASSLSGQGAHGYTFGS.

V is TRBV7-2 and J is TRBJ2-3; 8 nucleotides align to TRBD2. This CDR3 is built from 15 residues. The ends lost 2 bases at V and 4 bases at J; junction bases unmatched: 5. Per germline, CDR1 SGHTA and CDR2 FQGNSA. The CDR3 sequence: CASSLQGLGADTQYF. The CDR3 nucleotides are TGTGCCAGCAGCTTACAGGGACTAGGCGCAGATACGCAGTATTTT.

CDR3 residues: CASSPHSGTSGRETQYF. The CDR3 DNA sequence: TGTGCCAGCAGCCCCCATAGTGGGACTAGCGGGCGAGAGACCCAGTACTTC. This rearrangement joins TRBV7-3 to TRBJ2-5; TRBD2 matches at 12 bases. Germline values: CDR1 SGHTA, CDR2 FQGTGA. This CDR3 is 17 amino acids long. The junction had 11 bases not matched to a gene; V was cut back by 5 bases and J by 4 bases.

J is TRBJ2-4 and V is TRBV6-8, with TRBD2 matching over 14 bases. Gene TRBJ2-1 matches the end of the DNA better, so the J call may be wrong. This CDR3 is built from 17 residues. Per the germline V gene, CDR1 is MNHGY and CDR2 is SAAAGT. CDR3 nucleotide sequence: TGTGCCAGCTCCAGGGGGAGACTAGCGGGAGGGGGGAATGAGCAGTTCTTC. Translation gives CASSRGRLAGGGNEQFF.

The chain employs TRBV5-4 and TRBJ2-7; 13 nucleotides match TRBD2. J gave up 7 bases and V 4 bases, and 8 bases lay outside the gene matches. The length of the CDR3 is 15 residues. CDR1 SGHNT and CDR2 YYREEE come from the germline V gene (reference sequence). CDR3 in amino acids: CASSPTSGRAPEQYF. The CDR3 DNA reads TGTGCCAGCAGCCCCACTAGCGGGAGGGCCCCTGAGCAGTACTTC.